This passage covers 18 T cell receptor beta chains from one sample sequenced in a study of CD8 T cells in ankylosing spondylitis. General study findings and limits: Ankylosing spondylitis blood appeared to be characterized by a TCR beta motif of roughly eight highly homologous variants.

TCRdb called the 5' RACE reads again in MiXCR, with one record for every CDR3 protein. The data show about 540,000 distinct CDR3 sequences, with roughly an eighth seen just once and under 7.5% held by the top ten. These receptors have no known antigen. Sequenced input: blood, either unsorted or a sorted T cell fraction (not recorded which). All receptors derive from a male donor with ankylosing spondylitis.

J is TRBJ1-3 and V is TRBV6-1; 7 bases map to TRBD1. CDR1 and CDR2 (germline): MNHNS, SASEGT. The CDR3 spans 14 residues. V gave up 4 bases and J gave up 7 bases; unmatched junction bases: 7. The CDR3 protein is CASSGQGGYNTIYF. CDR3 nucleotides: TGTGCCAGCAGTGGTCAGGGGGGCTATAACACCATATATTTT.

This clonotype was observed a few times. The chain is built from TRBV20-1 and TRBJ2-1, with D unresolved. Trimming shortened V by 6 bases and J by 5 bases, and 5 bases separated the two germline ends. Looked up from germline, CDR1 is DFQATT and CDR2 is SNEGSKA (reference sequence). There are 10 residues in the CDR3. CDR3 bases: TGCAGTGCCGATCACAATGAGCAGTTCTTC. This gives the protein CSADHNEQFF.

This clonotype was seen only a few times. This rearrangement joins TRBV6-4 to TRBJ2-1, with TRBD2 matching 11 bases. Trimming at V came to 5 bases and at J to 8 bases, leaving 8 bases not matched to a gene. Germline values: CDR1 MRHNA, CDR2 SNTAGT. CDR3 length: 15 amino acids. The CDR3 loop reads CASSLAGGPIDEQFF. CDR3 DNA sequence: TGTGCCAGCAGTTTAGCGGGAGGGCCGATAGATGAGCAGTTCTTC.

The chain is built from TRBV5-6 and TRBJ2-3; TRBD2 aligns across 10 bases. The V segment lost 3 bases and the J segment 0 bases; nucleotides outside the gene matches: 7. Germline CDR1 reads SGHDT; CDR2 reads YYEEEE. CDR3 size: 17 residues. The chain's CDR3 is CASSSLGSGGSTDTQYF. CDR3 nucleotide sequence: TGTGCCAGCAGCTCTCTTGGTAGCGGGGGGAGCACAGATACGCAGTATTTT.

This clonotype was detected a few times. The V and J genes are TRBV6-1 and TRBJ2-2; 7 bases agree with TRBD1. J lost 4 bases, V lost 5 bases, and 7 bases had no gene match. The CDR3 is 15 residues long. Germline V gene data show CDR1 as MNHNS and CDR2 as SASEGT. The CDR3 DNA is TGTGCCAGCAGTCCGACAGGGTATGGCACCGGGGAGCTGTTTTTT. Translation gives CASSPTGYGTGELFF.

The gene calls are TRBV12-3 or TRBV12-4 and TRBJ1-2; D is perhaps TRBD1 (6 bases). The CDR3 is 13 residues long. V was trimmed by 5 bases and J by 8 bases, leaving 15 bases between them. The CDR3 DNA follows: TGTGCCAGCAGTCCCGGGGGGGGCCGGGGCTACACCTTC. It yields the protein CASSPGGGRGYTF.

This clonotype came up a few times. The V gene is TRBV24-1, the J gene TRBJ2-1; weak D call: TRBD1 (6 bases). This CDR3 region has 16 residues. Germline CDR1 is KGHDR and CDR2 is SFDVKD. V dropped 4 bases and J dropped 3 bases, with 15 bases sitting between them. In DNA form, the CDR3 reads TGTGCCACCAGTGACTCCGGGACACAAAGCTACAATGAGCAGTTCTTC. As protein: CATSDSGTQSYNEQFF.

This clonotype was seen just once. The genes are TRBV27 and TRBJ2-1, with D maybe TRBD1 (6 bases). Germline CDR1 and CDR2: MNHEY and SMNVEV (reference sequence). V was shortened by 5 bases and J by 4 bases, with 15 bases between the two germline ends. There are 15 residues in the CDR3. CDR3 sequence: CASSPRTVVYNEQFF. DNA for the CDR3: TGTGCCAGCAGTCCGAGGACAGTGGTGTACAATGAGCAGTTCTTC.

This clonotype was detected ten times or more. J is TRBJ2-7 and V is TRBV2; weak D call: TRBD2 (6 bases). The CDR3 runs to 14 residues. Germline-derived CDR1 and CDR2 are SNHLY and FYNNEI. The CDR3 bases are TGTGCCAGCAGCCTCCGACTAGTCTCCAACGAGCAGTACGTC. It encodes CASSLRLVSNEQYV.

The chain combines TRBV29-1 with TRBJ2-1; the D call may be TRBD1 or TRBD2 (7 bases each). Per the germline V gene, CDR1 is SQVTM and CDR2 is ANQGSEA. CDR3 length equals 13 residues. The CDR3 DNA sequence: TGCGGGGGGGGGGACAGTTTGAGGAATGAGCAGTTCTTC. Amino acid sequence: CGGGDSLRNEQFF.

This chain joins TRBV20-1 and TRBJ2-1, with a possible D match to TRBD2 (5 bases). This CDR3 is 12 amino acids long. Trimming pared 1 base from V and 5 bases from J, leaving 6 bases between. Looked up from germline, CDR1 is DFQATT and CDR2 is SNEGSKA (reference sequence). CDR3 residues: CSARVGNNEQFF. As DNA, the CDR3 is TGCAGTGCTAGAGTCGGGAACAATGAGCAGTTCTTC.

This clonotype was recorded many times. The V call is TRBV7-9, the J call TRBJ2-5; D remains ambiguous. V dropped 4 bases and J dropped 0 bases, with 9 bases sitting between them. The CDR3 loop spans 14 amino acids. Per the germline V gene, CDR1 is SEHNR and CDR2 is FQNEAQ (reference sequence). In DNA, the CDR3 is TGTGCCAGCAGCTCCCGTAGACACCAAGAGACCCAGTACTTC. Its protein product is CASSSRRHQETQYF.

In this sample, this clonotype turned up a few times. This rearrangement joins TRBV11-1 to TRBJ2-3; TRBD1 agrees at 9 bases. Germline-derived CDR1 and CDR2 are SGHAT and FQDESV (reference sequence). This CDR3 has 14 residues. V shed 5 bases and J 4 bases; nucleotides not matched to a gene: 4. The CDR3 is CASSEHRGPDTQYF. The CDR3 DNA sequence: TGTGCCAGCAGCGAACACAGGGGGCCAGATACGCAGTATTTT.

This chain uses TRBV21-1 with TRBJ2-7; the D call in the table, TRBD2, was not verified against the DNA. TRBV21-1 is a pseudogene. This CDR3 region has 15 residues. The CDR3 DNA is TGTGCCAGCAGCGCCCGGGGACTAGCGATAAACGAGCAGTACGTC. Its protein product is CASSARGLAINEQYV.

This clonotype was detected many times. The chain has TRBV13 and TRBJ2-1; D call uncertain. V gave up 1 base and J gave up 2 bases, with 6 bases separating them. Germline V gene data show CDR1 as PRHDT and CDR2 as FYEKMQ (reference sequence). This CDR3 comprises 14 residues. Here the CDR3 reads CASSLDYPYNEQFF. Here the CDR3 DNA reads TGTGCCAGCAGCTTAGACTACCCCTACAATGAGCAGTTCTTC.

This clonotype was seen a few times. DNA of the CDR3: TGTGCCAGCAGTTACTCGAAAGGGCAGTACGTC. Protein sequence: CASSYSKGQYV. The chain combines TRBV6-6 with TRBJ2-7; D is ambiguous. CDR3 size: 11 residues. With 0 bases removed from V and 9 bases from J, the gap between germline ends came to 6 bases. Germline CDR1 MNHNY, CDR2 SVGAGI (reference sequence).

The J gene is TRBJ1-4, the V gene TRBV20-1, with 7 bases identical to TRBD1. With V trimmed by 3 bases and J by 7 bases, 5 bases remained unmatched. There are 13 residues in the CDR3. CDR1 and CDR2 (germline): DFQATT, SNEGSKA (reference sequence). The DNA of the CDR3 is TGCAGTGCTAGTAAGGGGGCCGGTGAAAAACTGTTTTTT. Its translation is CSASKGAGEKLFF.

The V gene is TRBV4-1, the J gene TRBJ1-5; 8 nucleotides align to TRBD1. The germline CDR1 and CDR2 sequences are MGHRA and YSYEKL. Trimming took 1 base from V and 6 from J; bases not matched to a gene: 2. The CDR3 consists of 14 residues. In DNA form, the CDR3 reads TGCGCCAGCAGCCAAGGGACAGGGATTCAGCCCCAGCATTTT. It codes for CASSQGTGIQPQHF.